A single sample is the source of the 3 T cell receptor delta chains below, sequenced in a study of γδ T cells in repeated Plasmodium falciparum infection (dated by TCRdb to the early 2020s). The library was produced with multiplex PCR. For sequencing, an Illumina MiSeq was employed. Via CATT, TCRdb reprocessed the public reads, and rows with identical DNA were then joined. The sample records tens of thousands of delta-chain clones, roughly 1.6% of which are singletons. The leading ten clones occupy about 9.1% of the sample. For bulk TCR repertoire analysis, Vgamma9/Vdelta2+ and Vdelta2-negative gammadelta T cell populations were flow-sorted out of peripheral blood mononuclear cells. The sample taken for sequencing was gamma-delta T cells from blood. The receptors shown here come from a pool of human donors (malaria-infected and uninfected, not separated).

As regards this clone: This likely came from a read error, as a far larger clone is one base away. The CDR3 DNA follows: TGTGCTCTTGGGGAGCGGCGTAAGTACGATAAACTCATCTTT. It specifies CALGERRKYDKLIF. The chain recombines TRDV1 with TRDJ1; unclear D gene. TCRdb gives no J gene; it was assigned here by matching the DNA to germline. The CDR3 runs to 14 residues. Germline loops: CDR1 TSWWSYY, CDR2 QGS. The V and J ends lost 3 bases and 4 bases respectively, with 12 bases between them.

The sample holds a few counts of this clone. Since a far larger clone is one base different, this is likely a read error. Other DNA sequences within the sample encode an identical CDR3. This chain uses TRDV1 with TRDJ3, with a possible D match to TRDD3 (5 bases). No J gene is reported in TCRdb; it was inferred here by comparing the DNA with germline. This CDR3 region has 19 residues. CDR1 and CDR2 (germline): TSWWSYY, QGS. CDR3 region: CALGESLLRFSWDTRQMFF. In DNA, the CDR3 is TGCGCTCTTGGGGAGTCTCTATTGAGATTCTCCTGGGACACCCGACAGATGTTTTTC.

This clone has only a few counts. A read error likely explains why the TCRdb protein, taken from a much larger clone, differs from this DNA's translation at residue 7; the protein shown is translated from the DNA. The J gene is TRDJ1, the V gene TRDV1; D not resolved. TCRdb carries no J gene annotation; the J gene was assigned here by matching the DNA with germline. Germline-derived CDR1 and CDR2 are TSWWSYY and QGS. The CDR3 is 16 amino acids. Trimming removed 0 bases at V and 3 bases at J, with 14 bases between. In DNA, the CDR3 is TGTGCTCTTGGGGAACTTGCGCTAGGGAGGGCCGATAAACTCATCTTT. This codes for CALGELALGRADKLIF.